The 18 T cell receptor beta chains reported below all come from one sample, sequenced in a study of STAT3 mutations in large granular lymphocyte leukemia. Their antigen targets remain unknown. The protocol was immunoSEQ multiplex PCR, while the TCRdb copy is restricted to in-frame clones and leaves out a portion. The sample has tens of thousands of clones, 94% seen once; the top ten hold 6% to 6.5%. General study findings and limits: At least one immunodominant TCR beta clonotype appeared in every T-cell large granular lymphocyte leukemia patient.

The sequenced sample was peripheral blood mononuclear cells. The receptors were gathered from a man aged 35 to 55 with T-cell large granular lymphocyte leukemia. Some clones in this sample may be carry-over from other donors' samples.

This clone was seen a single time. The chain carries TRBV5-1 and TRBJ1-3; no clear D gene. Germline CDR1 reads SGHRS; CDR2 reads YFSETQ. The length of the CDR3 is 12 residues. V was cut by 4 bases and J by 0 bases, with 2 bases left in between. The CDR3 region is CASSPSGNTIYF. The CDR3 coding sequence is TGCGCCAGCAGCCCCTCTGGAAACACCATATATTTT.

The CDR3 reads CAIRAANEAFF. The CDR3 DNA is TGTGCCATCAGGGCGGCCAATGAAGCTTTCTTT. The chain joins TRBV10-3 to TRBJ1-1; D remains ambiguous. V gave up 6 bases and J gave up 7 bases, with 9 bases separating them. The CDR3 has 11 residues. Germline CDR1 and CDR2: ENHRY and SYGVKD.

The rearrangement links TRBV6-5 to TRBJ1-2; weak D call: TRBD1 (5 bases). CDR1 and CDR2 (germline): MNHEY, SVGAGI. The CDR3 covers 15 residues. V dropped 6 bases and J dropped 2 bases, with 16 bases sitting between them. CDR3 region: CASSQSTTGNYGYTF. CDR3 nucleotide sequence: TGTGCCAGCAGCCAGAGTACCACAGGAAACTATGGCTACACCTTC.

CDR3 in amino acids: CASSSPDRGTTEAFF. The CDR3 coding sequence is TGCGCCAGCAGCTCCCCGGACAGGGGGACGACTGAAGCTTTCTTT. The chain employs TRBV5-1 and TRBJ1-1, with 10 bases fitting TRBD1. The germline V gene encodes CDR1 SGHRS and CDR2 YFSETQ. Trimming cost V 3 bases and J 5 bases; bases outside gene matches: 7. The CDR3 runs to 15 residues.

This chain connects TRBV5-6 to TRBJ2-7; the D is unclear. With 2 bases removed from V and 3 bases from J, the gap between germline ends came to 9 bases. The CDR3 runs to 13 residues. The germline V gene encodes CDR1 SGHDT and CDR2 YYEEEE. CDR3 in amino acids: CASSLSVIYEQYF. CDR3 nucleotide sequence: TGTGCCAGCAGCTTATCCGTGATCTACGAGCAGTACTTC.

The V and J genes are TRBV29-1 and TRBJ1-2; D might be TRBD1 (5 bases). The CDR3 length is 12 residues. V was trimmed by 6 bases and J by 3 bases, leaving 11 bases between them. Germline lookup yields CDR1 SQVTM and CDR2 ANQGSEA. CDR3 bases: TGCAGCGTATACAGGACGGACTATGGCTACACCTTC. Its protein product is CSVYRTDYGYTF.

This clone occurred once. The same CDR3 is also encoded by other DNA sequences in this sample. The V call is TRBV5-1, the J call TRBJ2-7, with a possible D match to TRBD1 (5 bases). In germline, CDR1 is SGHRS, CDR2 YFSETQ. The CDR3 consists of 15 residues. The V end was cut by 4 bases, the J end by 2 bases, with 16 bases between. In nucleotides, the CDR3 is TGCGCCAGCAGCCTCAGTCAGGGTCCTACCTACGAGCAGTACTTC. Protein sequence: CASSLSQGPTYEQYF.

The CDR3 loop is CASSERQGVDIQYF. The CDR3 DNA is TGTGCCAGCAGTGAACGACAGGGAGTCGACATTCAGTACTTC. The chain recombines TRBV6-1 with TRBJ2-4; 7 bases line up with TRBD1. CDR3 size: 14 residues. V lost 2 bases and J lost 8; bases outside the gene matches: 6. The germline gives CDR1 MNHNS, CDR2 SASEGT.

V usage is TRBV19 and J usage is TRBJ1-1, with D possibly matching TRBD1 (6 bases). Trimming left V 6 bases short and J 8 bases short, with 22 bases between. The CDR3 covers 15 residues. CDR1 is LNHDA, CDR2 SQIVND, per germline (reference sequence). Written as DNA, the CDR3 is TGTGCCAGTAGCATCTCCGAACAGGGTTATAGGGAAGCTTTCTTT. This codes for CASSISEQGYREAFF.

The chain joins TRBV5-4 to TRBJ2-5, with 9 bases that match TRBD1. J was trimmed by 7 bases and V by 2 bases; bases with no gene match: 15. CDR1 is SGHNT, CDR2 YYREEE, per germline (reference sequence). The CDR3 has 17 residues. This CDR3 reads CASSFGNRGRQGGTQYF. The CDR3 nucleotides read TGTGCCAGCAGCTTCGGGAACAGGGGGCGCCAAGGGGGGACCCAGTACTTC.

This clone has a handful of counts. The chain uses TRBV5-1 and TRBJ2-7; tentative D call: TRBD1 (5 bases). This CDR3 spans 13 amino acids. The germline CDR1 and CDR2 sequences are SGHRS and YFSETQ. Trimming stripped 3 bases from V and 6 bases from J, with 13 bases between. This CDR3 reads CASSSTREFEQYF. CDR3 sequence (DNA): TGCGCCAGCAGCTCCACCAGGGAATTCGAGCAGTACTTC.

The CDR3 reads CASSTDRDTEAFF. The CDR3 DNA reads as TGTGCCAGCAGCACCGACAGAGACACTGAAGCTTTCTTT. The chain carries TRBV7-9 and TRBJ1-1; possibly TRBD1 for D (5 bases). The germline V gene encodes CDR1 SEHNR and CDR2 FQNEAQ (reference sequence). V was trimmed by 5 bases and J by 3 bases, leaving 10 bases between them. This CDR3 spans 13 amino acids.

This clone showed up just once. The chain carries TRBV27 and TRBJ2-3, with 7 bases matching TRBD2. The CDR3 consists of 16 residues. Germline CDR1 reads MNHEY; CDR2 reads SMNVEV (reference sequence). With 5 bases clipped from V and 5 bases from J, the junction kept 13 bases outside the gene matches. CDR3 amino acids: CASSAHLGGLGDTQYF. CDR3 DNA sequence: TGTGCCAGCAGTGCCCACTTGGGGGGGTTAGGAGATACGCAGTATTTT.

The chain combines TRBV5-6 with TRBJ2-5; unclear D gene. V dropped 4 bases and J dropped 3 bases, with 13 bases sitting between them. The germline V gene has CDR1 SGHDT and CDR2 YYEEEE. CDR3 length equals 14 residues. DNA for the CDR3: TGTGCCAGCAGCCGTGGGTCATCTGAAGAGACCCAGTACTTC. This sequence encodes CASSRGSSEETQYF. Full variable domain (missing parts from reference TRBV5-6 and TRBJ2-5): DAGVTQSPTHLIKTRGQQVTLRCSPKSGHDTVSWYQQALGQGPQFIFQYYEEEERQRGNFPDRFSGHQFPNYSSELNVNALLLGDSALYLCASSRGSSEETQYFGPGTRLLVL.

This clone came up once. CDR3 in DNA: TGTGCCAGCAGTGAAAATGCCGGTTCACCCCTCCACTTT. This gives the protein CASSENAGSPLHF. This chain links TRBV6-4 with TRBJ1-6; D is uncertain. Germline values: CDR1 MRHNA, CDR2 SNTAGT. The CDR3 is 13 residues long. V lost 3 bases and J 9 bases, leaving 9 bases between the germline ends.

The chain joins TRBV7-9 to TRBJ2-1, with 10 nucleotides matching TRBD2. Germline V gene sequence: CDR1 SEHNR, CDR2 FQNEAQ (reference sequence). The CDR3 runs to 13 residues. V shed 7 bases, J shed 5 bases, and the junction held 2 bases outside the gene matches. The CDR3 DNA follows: TGTGCCAGCACTGGACTAGCGGACAATGAGCAGTTCTTC. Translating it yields CASTGLADNEQFF.

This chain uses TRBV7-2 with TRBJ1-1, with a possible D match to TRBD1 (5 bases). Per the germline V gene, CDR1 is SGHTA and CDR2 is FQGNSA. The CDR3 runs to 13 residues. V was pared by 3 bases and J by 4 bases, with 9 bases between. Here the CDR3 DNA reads TGTGCCAGCAGCTTCGGGGGTGGCACTGAAGCTTTCTTT. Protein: CASSFGGGTEAFF. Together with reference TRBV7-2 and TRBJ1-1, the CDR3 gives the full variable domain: GAGVSQSPSNKVTEKGKDVELRCDPISGHTALYWYRQSLGQGLEFLIYFQGNSAPDKSGLPSDRFSAERTGGSVSTLTIQRTQQEDSAVYLCASSFGGGTEAFFGQGTRLTVV.

The CDR3 nucleotides are TGTGCCAGCAGCTCAAGACAGGGGGTGGACAATGAGCAGTTCTTC. Encoded protein: CASSSRQGVDNEQFF. This chain uses TRBV7-9 with TRBJ2-1; 9 bases are a match to TRBD1. V was clipped by 4 bases and J by 5 bases; unmatched bases: 6. Germline V lookup: CDR1 SEHNR, CDR2 FQNEAQ (reference sequence). This CDR3 comprises 15 residues.